The following is a T cell receptor (beta chain) sequence with its context. The same CDR3 also results from other DNA sequences found in this sample. This entry comes from a study of beta chain features in type 1 diabetes. Expressed TCRB transcripts were sequenced because the entire RNA isolate underwent reverse transcription. Generated by immunoSEQ multiplex PCR, the TCRdb table keeps only in-frame clones and is missing some. This repertoire shows hundreds of thousands of clones, about 16% found once; its top ten account for roughly 0.098%. CDR1 is LNHNV, CDR2 YYDKDF, per germline (reference sequence). There are 14 residues in the CDR3. V gave up 0 bases and J gave up 0 bases, with 5 bases separating them.

The receptor comes from a man in his late teens or twenties in good health. The chain joins TRBV15 to TRBJ1-1, with no clear D. The specimen was naive CD4+ T cells from blood. CDR3 region: CATSRDRVNTEAFF. In nucleotides, the CDR3 is TGTGCCACCAGCAGAGATCGGGTGAACACTGAAGCTTTCTTT.